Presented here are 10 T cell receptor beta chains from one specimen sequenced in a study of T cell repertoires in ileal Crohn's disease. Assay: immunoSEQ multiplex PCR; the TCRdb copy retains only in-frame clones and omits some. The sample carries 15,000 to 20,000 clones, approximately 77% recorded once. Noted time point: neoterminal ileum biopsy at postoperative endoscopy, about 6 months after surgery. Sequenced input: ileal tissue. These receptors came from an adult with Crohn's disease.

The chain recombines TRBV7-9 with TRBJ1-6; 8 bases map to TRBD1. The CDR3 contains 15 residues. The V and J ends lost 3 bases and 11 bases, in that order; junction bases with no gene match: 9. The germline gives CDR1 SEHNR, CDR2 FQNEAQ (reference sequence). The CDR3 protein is CASSFSGRGLTPLHF. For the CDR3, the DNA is TGTGCCAGCAGCTTTTCAGGCAGGGGGCTGACACCCCTCCACTTT. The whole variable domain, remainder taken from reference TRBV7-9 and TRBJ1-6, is DTGVSQNPRHKITKRGQNVTFRCDPISEHNRLYWYRQTLGQGPEFLTYFQNEAQLEKSRLLSDRFSAERPKGSFSTLEIQRTEQGDSAMYLCASSFSGRGLTPLHFGNGTRLTVT.

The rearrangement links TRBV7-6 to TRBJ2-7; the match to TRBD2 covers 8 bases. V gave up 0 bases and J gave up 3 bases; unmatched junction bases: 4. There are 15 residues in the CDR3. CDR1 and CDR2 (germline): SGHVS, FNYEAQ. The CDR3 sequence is CASSLAASGFYEQYF. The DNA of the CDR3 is TGTGCCAGCAGCTTAGCGGCTAGCGGGTTCTACGAGCAGTACTTC.

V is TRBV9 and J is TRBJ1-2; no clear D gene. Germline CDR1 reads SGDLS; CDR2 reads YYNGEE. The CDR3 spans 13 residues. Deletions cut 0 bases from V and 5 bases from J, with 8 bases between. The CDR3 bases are TGTGCCAGCAGCGTAGGTAGCGGATATGGCTACACCTTC. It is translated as CASSVGSGYGYTF.

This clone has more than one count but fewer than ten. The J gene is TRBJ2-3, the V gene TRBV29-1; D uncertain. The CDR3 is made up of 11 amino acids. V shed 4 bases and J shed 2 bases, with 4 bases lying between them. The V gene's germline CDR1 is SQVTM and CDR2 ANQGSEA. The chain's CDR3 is CSVAVTDTQYF. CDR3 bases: TGCAGCGTTGCCGTCACAGATACGCAGTATTTT.

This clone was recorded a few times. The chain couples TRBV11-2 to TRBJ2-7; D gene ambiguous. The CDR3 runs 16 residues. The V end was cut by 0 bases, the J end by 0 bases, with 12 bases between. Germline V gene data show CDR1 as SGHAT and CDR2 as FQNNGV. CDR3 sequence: CASSLDLARPSYEQYF. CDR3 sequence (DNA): TGTGCCAGCAGCTTAGATCTGGCTAGGCCCTCCTACGAGCAGTACTTC.

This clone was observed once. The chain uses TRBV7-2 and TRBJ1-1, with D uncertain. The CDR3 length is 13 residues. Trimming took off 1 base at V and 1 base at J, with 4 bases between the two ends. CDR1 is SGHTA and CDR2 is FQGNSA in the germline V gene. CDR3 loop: CASSLGRNTEAFF. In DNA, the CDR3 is TGTGCCAGCAGCTTAGGGAGGAACACTGAAGCTTTCTTT.

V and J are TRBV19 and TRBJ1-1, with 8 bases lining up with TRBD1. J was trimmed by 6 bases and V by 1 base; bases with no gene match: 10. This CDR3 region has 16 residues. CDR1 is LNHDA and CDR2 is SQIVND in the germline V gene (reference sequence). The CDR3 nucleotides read TGTGCCAGTAGTATAGGGAGCTGGGACAGGCCTCCTGAAGCTTTCTTT. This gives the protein CASSIGSWDRPPEAFF.

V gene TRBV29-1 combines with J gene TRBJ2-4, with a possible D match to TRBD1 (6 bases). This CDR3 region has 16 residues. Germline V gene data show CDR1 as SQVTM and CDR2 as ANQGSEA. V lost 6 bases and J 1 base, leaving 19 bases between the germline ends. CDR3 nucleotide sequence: TGCAGCGTCAATTATCTCCCCAGGGGTGCCAAAAACATTCAGTACTTC. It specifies CSVNYLPRGAKNIQYF.

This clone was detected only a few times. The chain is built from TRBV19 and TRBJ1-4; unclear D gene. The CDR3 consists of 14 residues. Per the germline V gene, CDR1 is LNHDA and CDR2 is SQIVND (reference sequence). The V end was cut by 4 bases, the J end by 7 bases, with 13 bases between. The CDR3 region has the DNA TGTGCCAGTAGTAGTCCGGGAGATCGTGAAAAACTGTTTTTT. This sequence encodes CASSSPGDREKLFF.

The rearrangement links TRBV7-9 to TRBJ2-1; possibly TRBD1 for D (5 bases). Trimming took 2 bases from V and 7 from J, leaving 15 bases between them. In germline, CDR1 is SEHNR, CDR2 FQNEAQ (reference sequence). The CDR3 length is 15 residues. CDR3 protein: CASSLRQGFLNEQFF. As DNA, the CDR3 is TGTGCCAGCAGCTTACGTCAGGGTTTTCTGAATGAGCAGTTCTTC.